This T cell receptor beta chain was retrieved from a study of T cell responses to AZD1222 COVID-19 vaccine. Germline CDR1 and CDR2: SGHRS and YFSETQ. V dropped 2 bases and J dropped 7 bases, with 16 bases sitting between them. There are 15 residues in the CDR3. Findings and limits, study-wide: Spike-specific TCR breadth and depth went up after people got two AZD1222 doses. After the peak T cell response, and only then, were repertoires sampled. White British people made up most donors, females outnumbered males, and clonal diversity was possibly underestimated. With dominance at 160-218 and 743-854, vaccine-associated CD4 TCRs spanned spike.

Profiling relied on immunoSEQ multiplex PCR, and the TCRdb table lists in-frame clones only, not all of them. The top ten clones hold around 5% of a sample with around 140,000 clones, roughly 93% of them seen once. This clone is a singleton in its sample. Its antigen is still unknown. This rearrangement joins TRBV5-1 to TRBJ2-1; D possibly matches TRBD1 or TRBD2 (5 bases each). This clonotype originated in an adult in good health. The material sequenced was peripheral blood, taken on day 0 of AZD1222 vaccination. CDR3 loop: CASSFRVGSGNEQFF. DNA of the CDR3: TGCGCCAGCAGCTTCAGGGTAGGGAGTGGTAATGAGCAGTTCTTC.